This T cell receptor beta chain was captured in a study of technical replicates of blood from a handful of donors. The table came from immunoSEQ multiplex PCR; TCRdb's copy has only in-frame clones and leaves some out. The sample holds about 81,000 clones, 85% to 95% seen once. Looked up from germline, CDR1 is MNHEY and CDR2 is SVGAGI. The CDR3 is 16 residues long. The ends were cut back, 0 bases at V and 5 bases at J, with 16 bases in the middle. The TCR was taken from a human donor in good health. The sequencing input was T cells isolated from PBMCs. This chain connects TRBV6-5 to TRBJ2-5; D perhaps matches TRBD2 (7 bases). This CDR3 is CASSYSPGGGRETQYF. Here the CDR3 DNA reads TGTGCCAGCAGTTACTCTCCGGGGGGCGGCCGGGAGACCCAGTACTTC.